This passage covers 2 T cell receptor beta chains from one sample sequenced in a study of immune characteristics of hereditary and idiopathic chronic pancreatitis. Measured with immunoSEQ multiplex PCR; TCRdb has only the in-frame clones, and not every one. Altogether hundreds of clones are present, about 60% being singletons, with the ten largest covering about 23%. The sample was pancreas tissue. The origin of the receptors is a human donor who was a deceased organ donor serving as a healthy control.

The chain uses TRBV7-9 and TRBJ2-5; 10 nucleotides line up with TRBD1. Germline-derived CDR1 and CDR2 are SEHNR and FQNEAQ (reference sequence). V was pared by 5 bases and J by 5 bases, with 11 bases of the junction left unmatched. The CDR3 sequence is 16 residues long. CDR3 amino acids: CASSIPLGTGDETQYF. The CDR3 DNA sequence: TGTGCCAGCAGCATCCCTCTGGGGACAGGGGACGAGACCCAGTACTTC. Supplemented by reference TRBV7-9 and TRBJ2-5, the full variable domain reads DTGVSQNPRHKITKRGQNVTFRCDPISEHNRLYWYRQTLGQGPEFLTYFQNEAQLEKSRLLSDRFSAERPKGSFSTLEIQRTEQGDSAMYLCASSIPLGTGDETQYFGPGTRLLVL.

The chain carries TRBV7-9 and TRBJ2-1; D tentatively fits TRBD1 or TRBD2 (5 bases each). CDR1 is SEHNR and CDR2 is FQNEAQ in the germline V gene (reference sequence). V gave up 1 base and J gave up 7 bases, with 11 bases separating them. The CDR3 is 14 residues long. The CDR3 DNA reads as TGTGCCAGCAGCTTAGGGGGGTATGGGAATGAGCAGTTCTTC. It specifies CASSLGGYGNEQFF. Filled out from reference TRBV7-9 and TRBJ2-1, the complete variable domain reads DTGVSQNPRHKITKRGQNVTFRCDPISEHNRLYWYRQTLGQGPEFLTYFQNEAQLEKSRLLSDRFSAERPKGSFSTLEIQRTEQGDSAMYLCASSLGGYGNEQFFGPGTRLTVL.